This TCR beta chain was observed in a study of T cells in Graves' hyperthyroidism and ophthalmopathy. Between the trimmed V and J ends, which lost 5 bases and 4 bases, there was a span of 12 bases. This CDR3 is 13 amino acids long. Germline V gives CDR1 MGHDK, CDR2 SYGVNS. The source material, RNA transcripts, was used to amplify TCR beta CDR3 regions. TCR CDR3 underwent first-round RT-PCR with the HTBI primer set. TCRdb re-called the multiplex PCR reads through MiXCR, storing one row per CDR3 protein. The data show 500,000 to 750,000 distinct CDR3 sequences, 35% to 55% seen once. Sequenced: peripheral blood or thyroid tissue (not recorded which). The sequence was obtained from a woman younger than 30 with Graves' hyperthyroidism. The rearrangement uses TRBV25-1 and TRBJ2-7; D remains ambiguous. The CDR3 loop is CASSYPGTYEQYF. CDR3 coding DNA: TGTGCCAGCAGTTATCCGGGCACGTACGAGCAGTACTTC.